What follows are 8 T cell receptor beta chains derived from one specimen sequenced in a study of shared clonotypes between healthy human individuals. Profiled with immunoSEQ multiplex PCR; TCRdb holds only in-frame clones, not every one. The sample has some 1 million clones; around 76% are singletons. Sample: memory CD4+ T cells sorted from blood. As for subset: CD45RA-negative fraction. The source of these receptors is a man aged 18 to 29 in good health.

The chain is built from TRBV7-9 and TRBJ1-6; the D gene is possibly TRBD1 (5 bases). The CDR3 totals 14 residues. Germline V gives CDR1 SEHNR, CDR2 FQNEAQ (reference sequence). The germline V and J ends were trimmed by 1 base and 9 bases, with 10 bases remaining between them. The CDR3 here is CASSLVRDASPLHF. In DNA form, the CDR3 reads TGTGCCAGCAGCTTAGTCAGGGACGCTTCACCCCTCCACTTT.

The chain has TRBV30 and TRBJ1-2, with D perhaps TRBD1 (5 bases). The CDR3 has 14 residues. Germline-derived CDR1 and CDR2 are GTSNPN and SVGIG (reference sequence). The germline V and J ends were trimmed by 0 bases and 4 bases, with 12 bases remaining between them. Written as DNA, the CDR3 is TGTGCCTGGAGTGTTTATCTCCAGGGCTATGGCTACACCTTC. Translated: CAWSVYLQGYGYTF.

The chain uses TRBV9 and TRBJ1-2, with D possibly being TRBD1 (6 bases). CDR1 SGDLS and CDR2 YYNGEE come from the germline V gene. V was shortened by 4 bases and J by 6 bases, with 22 bases between the two germline ends. This CDR3 comprises 16 residues. The CDR3 coding sequence is TGTGCCAGCAGCCCGGGTACAGGGTTTCCCTACCATGGCTACACCTTC. It specifies CASSPGTGFPYHGYTF.

The V gene is TRBV7-9, the J gene TRBJ2-1; D is ambiguous. Germline assignment: CDR1 SEHNR and CDR2 FQNEAQ (reference sequence). The CDR3 is 14 residues long. V lost 0 bases and J 10 bases, leaving 13 bases between the germline ends. CDR3 protein: CASSLAGPTGEQFF. The CDR3 DNA sequence: TGTGCCAGCAGCTTAGCGGGTCCTACCGGGGAGCAGTTCTTC.

This clone was detected ten times or more. The sample has other DNA sequences that encode this CDR3 too. J is TRBJ2-7 and V is TRBV5-1; D might be TRBD1 or TRBD2, each matching 5 bases. Per germline, CDR1 SGHRS and CDR2 YFSETQ. The CDR3 consists of 13 residues. V gave up 4 bases and J gave up 1 base, with 9 bases separating them. CDR3 nucleotides: TGCGCCAGCAGCCCGGGACCTTCCTACGAGCAGTACTTC. Protein sequence: CASSPGPSYEQYF.

This chain connects TRBV11-2 to TRBJ1-1; D uncertain. Deletions cut 1 base from V and 0 bases from J, with 9 bases between. This CDR3 contains 15 residues. Germline V gene sequence: CDR1 SGHAT, CDR2 FQNNGV. CDR3 amino acids: CASSLGLGLNTEAFF. CDR3 bases: TGTGCCAGCAGCTTAGGATTGGGGTTGAACACTGAAGCTTTCTTT.

This chain links TRBV5-8 with TRBJ1-1; TRBD1 agrees at 9 bases. This CDR3 is 12 amino acids long. Germline assignment: CDR1 SGHTS and CDR2 YDEGEE. With V trimmed by 4 bases and J by 8 bases, 3 bases remained unmatched. CDR3 in amino acids: CASSHRGREAFF. CDR3 nucleotide sequence: TGTGCCAGCAGCCACAGGGGGCGGGAAGCTTTCTTT.

This sequence joins TRBV28 and TRBJ1-2; a weak D match, TRBD1 (6 bases). V was cut by 3 bases and J by 2 bases, with 13 bases left in between. The CDR3 sequence is 15 residues long. CDR1 and CDR2 from the germline V gene are MDHEN and SYDVKM. The CDR3 loop is CASSFPTGSNYGYTF. The CDR3 region has the DNA TGTGCCAGCAGTTTCCCTACAGGGTCAAACTATGGCTACACCTTC.